A selection of T cell receptor beta chains follows, all from one sample in a study of blood T cell repertoires in COVID-19. Generated by immunoSEQ multiplex PCR, the TCRdb table keeps only in-frame clones and is missing some. The top ten hold over 1.5% of the sample, which has about 130,000 clones, roughly 69% seen once. Sequenced input: peripheral blood. These receptors all come from a woman aged 70-85 years with acute or convalescent COVID-19. The CDR3 runs from the conserved cysteine through the conserved F or W. The D gene is left open where the match is weak. Clone size is not always given. Where it is, it says once, few, many or a class for expanded clones.

clone size	V gene	D gene	J gene	CDR3 protein	CDR3 DNA
.	TRBV5-6	.	TRBJ2-2	CASRPSGGAYTGELFF	TGTGCCAGCAGACCCTCGGGGGGCGCCTACACCGGGGAGCTGTTTTTT
.	TRBV5-5	.	TRBJ1-6	CASSSTSYNSPLHF	TGTGCCAGCAGCTCGACAAGTTATAATTCACCCCTCCACTTT
many	TRBV2	.	TRBJ2-1	CASREGIAGRNNEQFF	TGTGCCAGCAGGGAAGGTATTGCTGGGAGAAACAATGAGCAGTTCTTC
.	TRBV7-2	TRBD2	TRBJ2-4	CASSSNPTSGGLAKNIQYF	TGTGCCAGCAGCTCTAACCCGACTAGCGGGGGACTAGCCAAAAACATTCAGTACTTC
.	TRBV10-3	TRBD1	TRBJ1-2	CAISGDRASYYGYTF	TGTGCCATCAGTGGAGACAGGGCCTCTTACTATGGCTACACCTTC
.	TRBV6-6	TRBD1	TRBJ1-2	CASSLGQGNYGYTF	TGTGCCAGCAGTCTGGGACAGGGGAATTATGGCTACACCTTC
.	TRBV6-5	TRBD1	TRBJ1-5	CASSYDRVGQPQHF	TGTGCCAGCAGCTACGACAGGGTAGGTCAGCCCCAGCATTTT
.	TRBV5-1	.	TRBJ2-3	CASSLDTSSTDTQYF	TGCGCCAGCAGCTTGGATACATCGAGCACAGATACGCAGTATTTT
many	TRBV15	TRBD1	TRBJ1-2	CATSTPEDRGQSNYGYTF	TGTGCCACCAGCACTCCCGAGGACAGGGGGCAGAGTAACTATGGCTACACCTTC
.	TRBV7-9	TRBD1	TRBJ1-6	CASSSAGTGWLSPLHF	TGTGCCAGCAGCTCAGCCGGGACAGGGTGGTTGTCACCCCTCCACTTT
.	TRBV6-5	.	TRBJ2-1	CASSLTPATGQFF	TGTGCCAGCAGCCTGACTCCAGCGACGGGGCAGTTCTTC
.	TRBV5-1	.	TRBJ1-2	CASSPYRADYGYTF	TGCGCCAGCAGCCCGTACAGGGCCGACTATGGCTACACCTTC
.	TRBV5-1	.	TRBJ2-3	CASSVGLITDTQYF	TGCGCCAGCAGCGTTGGACTAATCACAGATACGCAGTATTTT
.	TRBV5-1	.	TRBJ1-2	CASSLDRDGYTF	TGCGCCAGCAGCTTGGACAGGGATGGCTACACCTTC
.	TRBV18	.	TRBJ1-1	CASSSKSDTEAFF	TGTGCCAGCTCCTCTAAATCGGACACTGAAGCTTTCTTT
.	TRBV19	TRBD1	TRBJ1-5	CASSTDRGQGDSNQPQHF	TGTGCCAGTAGTACGGACAGGGGGCAGGGGGATAGCAATCAGCCCCAGCATTTT
.	TRBV4-3	TRBD2	TRBJ2-1	CASSQRRGGLANEQFF	TGCGCCAGCAGCCAACGCCGGGGGGGCCTTGCCAATGAGCAGTTCTTC
.	TRBV11-1	TRBD2	TRBJ2-1	CASSLRTSGYNEQFF	TGTGCCAGCAGCTTACGAACTAGCGGCTACAATGAGCAGTTCTTC
.	TRBV28	.	TRBJ2-1	CASSLFGSSSYNEQFF	TGTGCCAGCAGTTTATTCGGGAGCAGCTCCTACAATGAGCAGTTCTTC
many	TRBV2	TRBD1	TRBJ1-2	CASESSGTGGYGYTF	TGTGCCAGCGAGAGCTCCGGGACAGGGGGCTATGGCTACACCTTC
.	TRBV10-2	TRBD2	TRBJ2-7	CASSDIPAGNTYEQYF	TGCGCCAGCAGTGACATACCAGCGGGGAACACCTACGAGCAGTACTTC
.	TRBV5-1	TRBD1	TRBJ1-4	CASSLGRTGNLNEKLFF	TGCGCCAGCAGCTTAGGGCGGACAGGGAACCTAAATGAAAAACTGTTTTTT
.	TRBV2	.	TRBJ2-7	CASSASRGDEQYF	TGTGCCAGCAGTGCTAGCAGGGGGGACGAGCAGTACTTC
.	TRBV2	.	TRBJ2-3	CASSELKAQRTDTQYF	TGTGCCAGCAGTGAATTAAAAGCCCAACGCACAGATACGCAGTATTTT
few	TRBV3-1/TRBV3-2	TRBD1	TRBJ2-7	CASSRGGTGVLEQYF	TGTGCCAGCAGCCGCGGCGGCACAGGGGTTCTCGAGCAGTACTTC
.	TRBV4-1	.	TRBJ1-4	CASSQDSPGNEKLFF	TGCGCCAGCAGCCAAGATAGTCCAGGGAATGAAAAACTGTTTTTT
.	TRBV28	.	TRBJ1-1	CASSPTGEMNTEAFF	TGTGCCAGCAGCCCGACAGGAGAGATGAACACTGAAGCTTTCTTT
.	TRBV11-2	TRBD2	TRBJ2-7	CASGPPSGRRYEQYF	TGTGCCAGCGGACCGCCGAGCGGGAGGCGGTACGAGCAGTACTTC
.	TRBV27	TRBD2	TRBJ2-2	CASSLSRLAGATTGELFF	TGTGCCAGCAGTTTATCCCGACTAGCGGGGGCGACCACCGGGGAGCTGTTTTTT
.	TRBV4-1	TRBD2	TRBJ2-3	CASSKSERERGKNTQYF	TGCGCCAGCAGCAAGAGCGAGCGGGAGAGGGGCAAAAATACGCAGTATTTT
.	TRBV11-2	TRBD1	TRBJ1-1	CASSQVGQGAWNTEAFF	TGTGCCAGCAGCCAAGTAGGACAGGGGGCTTGGAACACTGAAGCTTTCTTT
.	TRBV25-1	TRBD2	TRBJ2-3	CASSQRTSGSERGDTQYF	TGTGCCAGCAGCCAACGGACTAGCGGGAGTGAGAGGGGGGATACGCAGTATTTT
.	TRBV20-1	TRBD1	TRBJ2-7	CSASPGTESMYF	TGCAGTGCTAGTCCTGGGACAGAGAGTATGTACTTC
.	TRBV7-7	TRBD1	TRBJ1-3	CASSLEQGYGNTIYF	TGTGCTAGCAGCTTAGAACAGGGGTACGGAAACACCATATATTTT
many	TRBV4-1	.	TRBJ2-2	CASSQSGELFF	TGCGCCAGCAGCCAGAGCGGGGAGCTGTTTTTT
.	TRBV19	TRBD1	TRBJ1-5	CASSETGGTQPQHF	TGTGCCAGTAGTGAGACAGGGGGCACTCAGCCCCAGCATTTT
.	TRBV18	.	TRBJ2-3	CASSPPRLGTDTQYF	TGTGCCAGCTCACCACCGAGACTGGGCACAGATACGCAGTATTTT
.	TRBV27	TRBD2	TRBJ2-5	CASRDIGRVWGETQYF	TGTGCCAGCCGTGACATTGGGAGGGTCTGGGGGGAGACCCAGTACTTC
.	TRBV3-1/TRBV3-2	TRBD2	TRBJ2-2	CASSQRTSVAGELFF	TGTGCCAGCAGCCAAAGGACTAGCGTGGCCGGGGAGCTGTTTTTT
many	TRBV5-1	TRBD1	TRBJ1-6	CASSRQGMVNSPLHF	TGCGCCAGCAGCCGACAGGGGATGGTTAATTCACCCCTCCACTTT
once	TRBV19	.	TRBJ2-7	CASSIVGGDPSYEQYF	TGTGCCAGTAGTATAGTTGGGGGCGACCCCTCCTACGAGCAGTACTTC